The 28 T cell receptor beta chains in this list originate from one sample, sequenced in a study of blood T cells in healthy people across ages. Through a sample-barcoded 5' primer and a J-beta primer mix, a second PCR was run for 7 to 11 cycles. MiXCR, applied by TCRdb to the 5' RACE reads, yields one record per CDR3 protein. The data hold hundreds of thousands of distinct CDR3 sequences, with 20% to 25% observed a single time. The material sequenced was blood. Receptors originate from a man between 65 and 80 years old in good health.

This clonotype was seen more than once but under ten times. V and J are TRBV6-1 and TRBJ2-5, with 7 bases identical to TRBD1. V dropped 6 bases and J dropped 3; count of bases not matched to a gene: 4. Germline assignment: CDR1 MNHNS and CDR2 SASEGT. The CDR3 is 13 residues long. This CDR3 is CASRFGTEETQYF. The CDR3 DNA follows: TGTGCCAGCAGATTCGGGACAGAAGAGACCCAGTACTTC.

This chain uses TRBV20-1 with TRBJ2-1, with D hard to call. The CDR3 is 11 amino acids. The V gene's germline CDR1 is DFQATT and CDR2 SNEGSKA (reference sequence). The ends were cut back, 4 bases at V and 4 bases at J, with 5 bases in the middle. CDR3 DNA sequence: TGCAGTGCTACACAGTACAATGAGCAGTTCTTC. Its protein product is CSATQYNEQFF.

This clonotype has ten or more counts. This chain links TRBV28 with TRBJ2-3, with 7 positions matching TRBD2. The V segment lost 4 bases and the J segment 2 bases; nucleotides outside the gene matches: 6. The germline V gene has CDR1 MDHEN and CDR2 SYDVKM. CDR3 length: 15 residues. CDR3 residues: CASSWWGTNTDTQYF. In DNA, the CDR3 is TGTGCCAGCAGTTGGTGGGGGACTAACACAGATACGCAGTATTTT.

This clonotype has a handful of counts. The chain couples TRBV7-2 to TRBJ2-5, with 11 bases aligning to TRBD2. Germline CDR1 and CDR2: SGHTA and FQGNSA. After removal of 6 bases from V and 5 bases from J, the junction contained 8 bases not matched to a gene. The CDR3 runs 15 residues. The CDR3 protein is CASRPTSGTRETQYF. The CDR3 DNA is TGTGCCAGCAGGCCGACTAGCGGGACTCGGGAGACCCAGTACTTC.

This clonotype was detected ten times or more. The V call is TRBV12-3 or TRBV12-4, the J call TRBJ2-2; a possible D gene is TRBD1 (6 bases). With 3 bases removed from V and 1 base from J, the gap between germline ends came to 9 bases. The CDR3 is 15 residues long. For the CDR3, the DNA is TGTGCCAGCAGTTTCCGCAGGGGGAACACCGGGGAGCTGTTTTTT. Its translation: CASSFRRGNTGELFF.

This rearrangement joins TRBV18 to TRBJ2-3; 7 nucleotides line up with TRBD1. Germline V gives CDR1 KGHSH, CDR2 LQKENI. With V trimmed by 0 bases and J by 6 bases, 9 bases remained unmatched. There are 16 residues in the CDR3. The CDR3 here is CASSPPQAGGLDTQYF. CDR3 nucleotides: TGTGCCAGCTCACCACCACAAGCAGGGGGTTTGGATACGCAGTATTTT.

This clonotype was counted a few times. The chain uses TRBV6-1 and TRBJ2-4; 7 nucleotides match TRBD1. Germline V gives CDR1 MNHNS, CDR2 SASEGT. The ends lost 9 bases at V and 0 bases at J; junction bases unmatched: 8. The CDR3 is 15 residues long. CDR3 region: CASSGQTLAKNIQYF. CDR3 DNA: TGTGCCAGTTCGGGACAGACCCTAGCCAAAAACATTCAGTACTTC.

This clonotype was recorded a few times. The chain is built from TRBV5-1 and TRBJ2-7; D is uncertain. Germline V gene sequence: CDR1 SGHRS, CDR2 YFSETQ. The CDR3 totals 13 residues. Between the trimmed V and J ends, which lost 0 bases and 5 bases, there was a span of 9 bases. The CDR3 DNA reads as TGCGCCAGCAGCTTGGGTGGTCGGAACGAGCAGTACTTC. It yields the protein CASSLGGRNEQYF.

V usage is TRBV12-3 or TRBV12-4 and J usage is TRBJ2-1, with a weak D call TRBD2 (6 bases). The V gene lost 4 bases and the J gene lost 0 bases, with 13 bases spanning the gap. The CDR3 is made up of 16 amino acids. CDR3 sequence (DNA): TGTGCCAGCAGTTCCACGGGACTCCCCTCCTACAATGAGCAGTTCTTC. This codes for CASSSTGLPSYNEQFF.

CDR3 DNA: TGTGCCAGCAGACAACCGGGACAGGGGGCACGTGAGACCCAGTACTTC. Translating gives CASRQPGQGARETQYF. The rearrangement links TRBV28 to TRBJ2-5, with 12 bases that match TRBD1. The germline V gene encodes CDR1 MDHEN and CDR2 SYDVKM. CDR3 length: 16 amino acids. V lost 6 bases to trimming and J lost 5 bases; unmatched junction nucleotides: 10.

The V gene is TRBV27, the J gene TRBJ2-1; 8 bases match TRBD2. The length of the CDR3 is 17 residues. Trimming took 4 bases from V and 3 from J; bases not matched to a gene: 11. Germline assignment: CDR1 MNHEY and CDR2 SMNVEV (reference sequence). The CDR3 here is CASSSLFGREGYNEQFF. DNA of the CDR3: TGTGCCAGCAGTTCCCTTTTCGGGAGGGAGGGCTACAATGAGCAGTTCTTC.

This clonotype has just one count. The CDR3 protein is CASSDQGGEETQYF. As DNA, the CDR3 is TGTGCCAGCAGTGACCAGGGTGGAGAAGAGACCCAGTACTTC. This sequence joins TRBV2 and TRBJ2-5; tentatively, D is TRBD1 (5 bases). V lost 3 bases and J lost 3, with 11 bases in between. This CDR3 is 14 amino acids long. Germline CDR1 and CDR2: SNHLY and FYNNEI.

This clonotype was observed a few times. The V and J genes are TRBV18 and TRBJ2-5; no clear D. The J call is uncertain, as TRBJ2-7 better fits the DNA end. Germline values: CDR1 KGHSH, CDR2 LQKENI. This CDR3 contains 16 residues. This CDR3 reads CASSPNWQASSYEQYF. For the CDR3, the DNA is TGTGCCAGCTCACCAAATTGGCAGGCTTCCTCCTACGAGCAGTACTTC.

Comments on this clonotype: A much larger clone sits a single nucleotide away, making a read error possible. The chain recombines TRBV7-6 with TRBJ2-5; D is unresolved. Germline lookup yields CDR1 SGHVS and CDR2 FNYEAQ. The CDR3 contains 17 residues. The ends were cut back, 2 bases at V and 1 base at J, with 17 bases in the middle. The DNA of the CDR3 is TGTGCCAGCAGCTTAAGTCGTTTGGATGGTGGCCAAGAGACCCAGTACTTC. This translates into CASSLSRLDGGQETQYF.

This clonotype has just a few counts. The chain uses TRBV11-3 and TRBJ1-1; possibly TRBD1 for D (6 bases). V was cut by 1 base and J by 11 bases, with 11 bases left in between. This CDR3 has 12 residues. Germline V lookup: CDR1 SGHNT, CDR2 YENEEA. The CDR3 DNA sequence: TGTGCCAGCAGCTTAGGAGACGGGGGCGCTTTCTTT. This codes for CASSLGDGGAFF.

This sequence joins TRBV10-3 and TRBJ2-7; D might be TRBD1 (6 bases). Germline V gene sequence: CDR1 ENHRY, CDR2 SYGVKD. V was pared by 5 bases and J by 0 bases, with 14 bases between. This CDR3 has 15 residues. In DNA, the CDR3 is TGTGCCATCAGTACGGACAGATCAGTCTCCTACGAGCAGTACTTC. Encoded protein: CAISTDRSVSYEQYF.

J is TRBJ2-7 and V is TRBV3-1, with D unclear. In germline, CDR1 is LGHDT, CDR2 YNNKEL (reference sequence). Trimming removed 2 bases at V and 4 bases at J, with 12 bases between. There are 14 residues in the CDR3. The CDR3, as DNA: TGTGCCAGCAGCCAATACCAGGTCAGGTACGAGCAGTACTTC. Protein: CASSQYQVRYEQYF.

V usage is TRBV5-1 and J usage is TRBJ2-1, with D hard to call. Germline CDR1 and CDR2: SGHRS and YFSETQ. Trimming left V 3 bases short and J 6 bases short, with 16 bases between. This CDR3 contains 15 residues. CDR3 sequence (DNA): TGCGCCAGCAGCTCAAGGCAGGAAATACGCAATGAGCAGTTCTTC. This translates into CASSSRQEIRNEQFF.

The chain combines TRBV24-1 with TRBJ2-1; 9 positions match TRBD2. V trimming: 4 bases; J trimming: 4 bases; junction bases outside the gene matches: 7. From germline, CDR1 is KGHDR and CDR2 SFDVKD. The CDR3 extends over 16 amino acids. The CDR3 reads CATSEGGAGGYNEQFF. The CDR3 nucleotides read TGTGCCACCAGTGAGGGAGGAGCGGGAGGTTACAATGAGCAGTTCTTC.

This clonotype was seen at least ten times. This chain links TRBV9 with TRBJ2-3; TRBD2 is a possible D gene (6 bases). V lost 2 bases, J lost 6 bases, and 10 bases lay in between. In germline, CDR1 is SGDLS, CDR2 YYNGEE. The CDR3 covers 13 residues. Here the CDR3 reads CASSVGLLDTQYF. CDR3 coding DNA: TGTGCCAGCAGCGTCGGACTACTGGATACGCAGTATTTT.

The V gene is TRBV4-2, the J gene TRBJ1-2, with unresolved D. CDR1 is LGHNA, CDR2 YNFKEQ, per germline. The length of the CDR3 is 16 residues. V lost 0 bases and J lost 2, with 13 bases in between. CDR3 DNA: TGTGCCAGCAGCCAAGATGAGCCAGGTGGGAACTATGGCTACACCTTC. Encoded protein: CASSQDEPGGNYGYTF.

This clonotype was recorded a few times. The chain has TRBV5-1 and TRBJ1-3; D might be TRBD1 (5 bases). The CDR3 has 16 residues. V lost 0 bases and J 0 bases, leaving 10 bases between the germline ends. Germline V gene data show CDR1 as SGHRS and CDR2 as YFSETQ. This chain's CDR3 is CASSLEGPSSGNTIYF. CDR3 DNA: TGCGCCAGCAGCTTGGAGGGACCTTCCTCTGGAAACACCATATATTTT.

This clonotype came up a few times. The V and J genes are TRBV4-1 and TRBJ2-7; 12 positions agree with TRBD2. This CDR3 is 17 amino acids long. The germline V gene encodes CDR1 MGHRA and CDR2 YSYEKL. V shed 3 bases and J 0 bases; nucleotides not matched to a gene: 6. Here the CDR3 reads CASSQGWTSGISYEQYF. CDR3 DNA sequence: TGCGCCAGCAGCCAGGGGTGGACTAGCGGGATCTCCTACGAGCAGTACTTC.

This clonotype showed up just a few times. V is TRBV7-2 and J is TRBJ1-4; 7 bases line up with TRBD1. Trimming at V came to 2 bases and at J to 5 bases, leaving 5 bases not matched to a gene. The CDR3 covers 15 residues. Germline CDR1 reads SGHTA; CDR2 reads FQGNSA. The CDR3 sequence is CASSLQLTGNEKLFF. DNA for the CDR3: TGTGCCAGCAGCTTACAGTTGACAGGGAATGAAAAACTGTTTTTT.

This clonotype was seen more than once but under ten times. The V and J genes are TRBV10-3 and TRBJ2-2, with D possibly TRBD2 on 6 matching bases. This CDR3 is 15 amino acids long. Trimming removed 10 bases from V and 5 bases from J, with 20 bases in between. CDR1 is ENHRY, CDR2 SYGVKD, per germline. This CDR3 is CATTGLTGETGELFF. CDR3 bases: TGTGCCACCACTGGACTAACGGGAGAAACCGGGGAGCTGTTTTTT.

This chain links TRBV29-1 with TRBJ2-7; the D is unclear. The V gene's germline CDR1 is SQVTM and CDR2 ANQGSEA. CDR3 length: 14 amino acids. Trimming removed 4 bases at V and 0 bases at J, with 13 bases between. Here the CDR3 reads CSVAPQIGSYEQYF. For the CDR3, the DNA is TGCAGCGTTGCCCCCCAGATCGGCTCCTACGAGCAGTACTTC.

The V gene is TRBV7-9, the J gene TRBJ1-2; 12 nucleotides align to TRBD1. Germline V gene lookup returns CDR1 SEHNR and CDR2 FQNEAQ (reference sequence). CDR3 length equals 18 residues. The V segment lost 5 bases and the J segment 4 bases; nucleotides outside the gene matches: 14. The CDR3 region is CASSASGTGGGSGYGYTF. CDR3 coding DNA: TGTGCCAGCAGCGCCTCCGGGACAGGGGGCGGGTCCGGCTATGGCTACACCTTC.

This clonotype was counted between two and nine times. This chain connects TRBV7-9 to TRBJ1-2; possible D gene TRBD1, 6 bases. Germline values: CDR1 SEHNR, CDR2 FQNEAQ (reference sequence). V gave up 1 base and J gave up 4 bases, with 10 bases separating them. The CDR3 spans 14 residues. The DNA of the CDR3 is TGTGCCAGCAGCTTAGGGGACAACCTCTATGGCTACACCTTC. Its translation is CASSLGDNLYGYTF.